The entry below gives a single T cell receptor (beta chain) sequence along with its context. Sequenced by immunoSEQ multiplex PCR; TCRdb stores in-frame clones only, minus some. The sample has hundreds of thousands of clones; 80% to 90% are singletons. This specimen belongs to a study of blood T cell repertoires in COVID-19. In the study overall: The United States, Italy and Spain supplied acute and convalescent COVID-19 samples. T cells, B-cell-depleted T cells, or PBMCs supplied cDNA or gDNA.

CDR1 and CDR2 (germline): SGHTA, FQGNSA. Trimming shortened V by 5 bases and J by 1 base, and 11 bases separated the two germline ends. The CDR3 extends over 14 amino acids. This sequence originates from a woman in her twenties or thirties who had recovered from COVID-19. V and J are TRBV7-2 and TRBJ1-1; no clear D gene. Sequenced material: PBMCs or T cells enriched from blood (not recorded which). CDR3 bases: TGTGCCAGCAGCCTTTGGGCCGCGAACACTGAAGCTTTCTTT. Amino acids: CASSLWAANTEAFF.